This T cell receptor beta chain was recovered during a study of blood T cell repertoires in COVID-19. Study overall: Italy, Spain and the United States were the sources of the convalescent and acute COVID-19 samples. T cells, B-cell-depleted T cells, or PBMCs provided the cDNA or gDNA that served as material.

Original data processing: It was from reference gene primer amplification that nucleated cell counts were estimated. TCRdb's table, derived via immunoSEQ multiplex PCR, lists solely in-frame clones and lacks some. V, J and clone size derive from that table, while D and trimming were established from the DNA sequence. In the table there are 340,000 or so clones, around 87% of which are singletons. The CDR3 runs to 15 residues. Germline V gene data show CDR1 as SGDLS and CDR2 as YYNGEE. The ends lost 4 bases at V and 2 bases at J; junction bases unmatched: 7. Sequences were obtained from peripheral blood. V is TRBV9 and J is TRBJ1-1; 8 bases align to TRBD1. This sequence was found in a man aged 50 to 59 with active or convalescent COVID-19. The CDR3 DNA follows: TGTGCCAGCAGCCCATACAGGGGGTCCAACACTGAAGCTTTCTTT. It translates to CASSPYRGSNTEAFF. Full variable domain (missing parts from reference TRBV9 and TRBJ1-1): DSGVTQTPKHLITATGQRVTLRCSPRSGDLSVYWYQQSLDQGLQFLIQYYNGEERAKGNILERFSAQQFPDLHSELNLSSLELGDSALYFCASSPYRGSNTEAFFGQGTRLTVV.